The sequence of this T cell receptor beta chain was determined in a study of cytomegalovirus exposure and HLA in healthy donors. Study-level points and caveats: Approximately 18,000 TCR beta sequences were associated with HLA alleles at 0.05 false discovery rate in a later analysis.

Per germline, CDR1 MNHEY and CDR2 SVGAGI. J was trimmed by 3 bases and V by 6 bases; bases with no gene match: 3. The CDR3 consists of 13 residues. A note on this clone: Its matching antigen is unknown.

A multiplex PCR was run with 60 Vbeta primers and 13 Jbeta primers. TCRdb's table, derived via immunoSEQ multiplex PCR, lists solely in-frame clones and lacks some. The table shows 85,000 to 130,000 clones, with roughly 70% occurring only once. This receptor was taken from a male donor in good health and CMV-seropositive. The chain combines TRBV6-5 with TRBJ2-5, with 8 positions matching TRBD2. The sample taken for sequencing was PBMCs. CDR3 sequence (DNA): TGTGCCAGCAGGCCCGGGGGGGAAGAGACCCAGTACTTC. It encodes CASRPGGEETQYF.